This TCR beta chain comes out of a study of shared clonotypes between healthy human individuals. The protocol was immunoSEQ multiplex PCR, while the TCRdb copy is restricted to in-frame clones and leaves out a portion. The sample records over 400,000 clones, about 96% being singletons. CDR1 is SGHTA and CDR2 is FQGTGA in the germline V gene. The ends were cut back, 8 bases at V and 0 bases at J, with 20 bases in the middle. CDR3 length: 16 residues. The sequenced sample consisted of naive CD4+ T cells sorted from blood. The subset is: CD45RA+ positively selected. This TCR was recovered from a woman aged 25 to 39 in good health. The J gene is TRBJ2-7, the V gene TRBV7-3; D is possibly TRBD2 (5 bases). In DNA form, the CDR3 reads TGTGCCAGCGGGCATCTTGGGGAGCCGGACTCCTACGAGCAGTACTTC. Encoded protein: CASGHLGEPDSYEQYF. Full variable domain (missing parts from reference TRBV7-3 and TRBJ2-7): GAGVSQTPSNKVTEKGKYVELRCDPISGHTALYWYRQSLGQGPEFLIYFQGTGAADDSGLPNDRFFAVRPEGSVSTLKIQRTERGDSAVYLCASGHLGEPDSYEQYFGPGTRLTVT.